Shown below are 12 T cell receptor beta chains from a single sample sequenced in a study of resident and recirculating memory T cells in vitiligo. Some clones are missing from TCRdb's copy, which holds only in-frame ones; the method was immunoSEQ multiplex PCR. The profile shows roughly 42,000 clones, roughly 91% of them singletons. Source material: blood. Source of these receptors: a male donor with vitiligo.

The chain combines TRBV30 with TRBJ1-2; 9 nucleotides agree with TRBD1. V shed 2 bases and J 7 bases; nucleotides not matched to a gene: 5. The CDR3 covers 13 residues. The germline CDR1 and CDR2 sequences are GTSNPN and SVGIG (reference sequence). CDR3 loop: CAWSIQGASGYTF. CDR3 sequence (DNA): TGTGCCTGGAGTATACAGGGGGCCTCTGGCTACACCTTC.

This clone occurred once. The gene calls are TRBV7-3 and TRBJ2-5; unclear D gene. V shed 5 bases and J shed 5 bases, with 15 bases lying between them. The CDR3 spans 14 residues. Germline V lookup: CDR1 SGHTA, CDR2 FQGTGA. The CDR3 DNA reads TGTGCCAGCAGCCAAGATGGGCCGGTCGAGACCCAGTACTTC. This translates into CASSQDGPVETQYF.

V and J are TRBV27 and TRBJ1-3; D gene uncertain. The CDR3 has 15 amino acids. Germline V CDR1 and CDR2: MNHEY, SMNVEV (reference sequence). V shed 1 base and J shed 0 bases, with 7 bases lying between them. The CDR3 loop reads CASSLFLGSGNTIYF. The DNA of the CDR3 is TGTGCCAGCAGTTTATTTCTCGGCTCTGGAAACACCATATATTTT.

This clone was picked up a small number of times. V gene TRBV19 combines with J gene TRBJ1-5; D is possibly TRBD1 (6 bases). Germline CDR1 LNHDA, CDR2 SQIVND (reference sequence). Between the trimmed V and J ends, which lost 3 bases and 1 base, there was a span of 13 bases. The length of the CDR3 is 16 residues. The CDR3 bases are TGTGCCAGTAGTATTTTAGGGGGTTTGAGCAATCAGCCCCAGCATTTT. This gives the protein CASSILGGLSNQPQHF.

This clone has only one observation. This chain links TRBV9 with TRBJ2-2; no firm D call. The CDR3 is made up of 15 amino acids. The V and J ends lost 0 bases and 6 bases respectively, with 12 bases between them. Germline values: CDR1 SGDLS, CDR2 YYNGEE. The DNA of the CDR3 is TGTGCCAGCAGCGTAGAGTTCCCGTCAGCCGGGGAGCTGTTTTTT. This translates into CASSVEFPSAGELFF.

This clone was detected a few times. V and J are TRBV6-5 and TRBJ1-1, with a possible D match to TRBD1 (5 bases). The CDR3 totals 12 residues. Germline V gene lookup returns CDR1 MNHEY and CDR2 SVGAGI. Trimming removed 6 bases at V and 7 bases at J, with 12 bases between. The CDR3 DNA follows: TGTGCCAGCAGCCACCGCGGGGGTGAAGCTTTCTTT. Its translation: CASSHRGGEAFF.

The chain uses TRBV7-8 and TRBJ2-7; the match to TRBD1 covers 8 bases. The CDR3 is 14 residues long. Losses at the gene ends were 2 bases for V and 1 base for J; bases not matched to a gene: 1. Per germline, CDR1 SGHVS and CDR2 FQNEAQ. For the CDR3, the DNA is TGTGCCAGCAGCTTACGGACAGGGTCCTACGAGCAGTACTTC. As protein: CASSLRTGSYEQYF.

This sequence joins TRBV5-4 and TRBJ2-7; 8 positions agree with TRBD2. Germline CDR1 reads SGHNT; CDR2 reads YYREEE (reference sequence). The trim removed 3 bases at V and 2 bases at J, leaving 7 bases unmatched. This CDR3 is built from 15 residues. CDR3 loop: CASSSPGTRAYEQYF. As DNA, the CDR3 is TGTGCCAGCAGCTCGCCCGGGACTAGGGCCTACGAGCAGTACTTC.

This chain links TRBV5-1 with TRBJ2-5; a possible D gene is TRBD2 (6 bases). Trimming removed 1 base from V and 5 bases from J, with 12 bases in between. Germline assignment: CDR1 SGHRS and CDR2 YFSETQ. This CDR3 is 14 amino acids long. The CDR3 loop is CASSLNGGMETQYF. DNA of the CDR3: TGCGCCAGCAGCTTGAATGGGGGGATGGAGACCCAGTACTTC.

Details on this clone: This CDR3 is also generated by other DNA sequences in the sample. This chain uses TRBV18 with TRBJ1-6, with TRBD1 identical over 12 bases. Trimming cost V 2 bases and J 7 bases; bases outside gene matches: 3. The CDR3 extends over 16 amino acids. CDR1 and CDR2 from the germline V gene are KGHSH and LQKENI. CDR3 region: CASSPVGQGANSPLHF. The CDR3 nucleotides are TGTGCCAGCTCACCAGTGGGACAGGGGGCGAATTCACCCCTCCACTTT.

The CDR3 is CASSGPGLPYNSPLHF. DNA for the CDR3: TGTGCCAGCAGCGGCCCGGGACTCCCGTATAATTCACCCCTCCACTTT. The J gene is TRBJ1-6, the V gene TRBV5-4, with D possibly matching TRBD1 (5 bases). The germline V gene encodes CDR1 SGHNT and CDR2 YYREEE (reference sequence). This CDR3 is built from 16 residues. V was shortened by 4 bases and J by 4 bases, with 15 bases between the two germline ends.

This clone was counted once. The chain combines TRBV18 with TRBJ2-1; D possibly corresponds to TRBD1 (6 bases). V gave up 1 base and J gave up 4 bases, with 11 bases separating them. The CDR3 covers 15 residues. Germline V gives CDR1 KGHSH, CDR2 LQKENI. CDR3 loop: CASSPQTGNYNEQFF. The CDR3 coding sequence is TGTGCCAGCTCACCACAAACAGGGAATTACAATGAGCAGTTCTTC.